These 9 T cell receptor beta chains came from one sample sequenced in a study of post-analysis software for immune sequencing data. General study findings and limits: Patients had higher frequencies than controls of five TRBV segments, including TRBV5-6, TRBV5-1 and TRBV20-1.

TCR beta libraries were prepared from cDNA with unique molecular identifiers. One entry per CDR3 protein results from TCRdb running MiXCR on the PCR reads. The table includes around 400,000 distinct CDR3 sequences, roughly 30% detected once. The antigens for these receptors are not known. The sequenced material came from blood. These TCRs come from a girl aged 10 to 17 with multiple sclerosis.

This clonotype was seen only a few times. V and J are TRBV12-5 and TRBJ2-4; D could derive from TRBD1 or TRBD2 (5 bases each). The CDR3 spans 17 residues. From germline, CDR1 is LGHNT and CDR2 FRNRAP. Trimming took 0 bases from V and 0 from J, leaving 12 bases between them. CDR3 sequence (DNA): TGTGCTAGTGGTTTGGTACGGGACGGGAAAGCCAAAAACATTCAGTACTTC. It encodes CASGLVRDGKAKNIQYF. Filled out from reference TRBV12-5 and TRBJ2-4, the complete variable domain reads DARVTQTPRHKVTEMGQEVTMRCQPILGHNTVFWYRQTMMQGLELLAYFRNRAPLDDSGMPKDRFSAEMPDATLATLKIQPSEPRDSAVYFCASGLVRDGKAKNIQYFGAGTRLSVL.

This clonotype showed up just a few times. The V gene is TRBV20-1, the J gene TRBJ2-3; D gene uncertain. The V and J ends lost 3 bases and 0 bases respectively, with 7 bases between them. Germline V gene lookup returns CDR1 DFQATT and CDR2 SNEGSKA (reference sequence). This CDR3 spans 13 amino acids. The CDR3 spells CSASSASTDTQYF. CDR3 DNA sequence: TGCAGTGCTAGCTCCGCGAGCACAGATACGCAGTATTTT.

V gene TRBV12-3 or TRBV12-4 combines with J gene TRBJ1-5, with TRBD1 matching 10 bases. Trimming removed 4 bases from V and 0 bases from J; junction bases left unmatched: 6. The CDR3 runs to 17 residues. In DNA, the CDR3 is TGTGCCAGCAGTTCCCGACAGGGGGCGTATAGCAATCAGCCCCAGCATTTT. It translates to CASSSRQGAYSNQPQHF.

V usage is TRBV5-1 and J usage is TRBJ1-2; D call uncertain. Germline CDR1 is SGHRS and CDR2 is YFSETQ. CDR3 length equals 13 residues. V shed 2 bases and J shed 2 bases, with 7 bases lying between them. The CDR3 nucleotides are TGCGCCAGCAGCTTAGGCTACAACTATGGCTACACCTTC. It specifies CASSLGYNYGYTF.

The chain employs TRBV4-1 and TRBJ1-1; possibly TRBD1 for D (6 bases). Germline CDR1 and CDR2: MGHRA and YSYEKL. Trimming removed 1 base from V and 1 base from J, with 13 bases in between. There are 16 residues in the CDR3. For the CDR3, the DNA is TGCGCCAGCAGCCAAGCGAGAGGGGGGAAGAACACTGAAGCTTTCTTT. It yields the protein CASSQARGGKNTEAFF.

The chain has TRBV7-8 and TRBJ2-7, with unresolved D. The CDR3 runs 14 residues. The V gene's germline CDR1 is SGHVS and CDR2 FQNEAQ. The germline V and J ends were trimmed by 5 bases and 1 base, with 12 bases remaining between them. The CDR3 here is CASSLFSTSYEQYF. As DNA, the CDR3 is TGTGCCAGCAGCCTCTTCTCGACTTCCTACGAGCAGTACTTC.

This sequence joins TRBV20-1 and TRBJ2-2; tentative D call: TRBD2 (5 bases). The CDR3 loop spans 15 amino acids. The V end was cut by 4 bases, the J end by 4 bases, with 16 bases between. Germline-derived CDR1 and CDR2 are DFQATT and SNEGSKA (reference sequence). As DNA, the CDR3 is TGCAGTGCTATTATCCCGGACGGGGTCACCGGGGAGCTGTTTTTT. It codes for CSAIIPDGVTGELFF.

The chain has TRBV5-1 and TRBJ2-5; no definite D call. From germline, CDR1 is SGHRS and CDR2 YFSETQ. The CDR3 has 12 amino acids. The V gene lost 5 bases and the J gene lost 5 bases, with 10 bases spanning the gap. The CDR3 nucleotides are TGCGCCAGCAGGAAGGATGCGGAGACCCAGTACTTC. Its translation is CASRKDAETQYF.

This clonotype was counted at least ten times. This chain joins TRBV24-1 and TRBJ2-5; weak D call: TRBD1 (5 bases). Germline CDR1 is KGHDR and CDR2 is SFDVKD. V was clipped by 3 bases and J by 4 bases, with 5 bases between them. This CDR3 spans 12 amino acids. The CDR3 bases are TGTGCCACCAGTGATAGGGGAGAGACCCAGTACTTC. Its protein is CATSDRGETQYF.